These 6 T cell receptor beta chains share one sample of origin, sequenced in a study of naive and memory T cell subsets. The SP2 primer and nested alpha and beta constant region primers amplified ligated cDNA in four rounds. TCRdb reanalysed the UMI-ligation and nested PCR reads using MiXCR and keeps one entry per CDR3 protein. The profile covers fewer than 35,000 distinct CDR3 sequences, with roughly 7.3% appearing a single time and roughly 3.2% taken by the ten largest. The sample's treatment: skin biopsy from PPD injection site in Mantoux-positive individual. TCR cDNA received a 3' ligated oligonucleotide that carried a UMI. This specimen was skin, taken from a tuberculin skin test site. The receptor set was obtained from an adult in good health.

This clonotype was observed many times. The gene calls are TRBV20-1 and TRBJ1-3; D uncertain. This CDR3 is 16 amino acids long. V lost 4 bases and J 0 bases, leaving 16 bases between the germline ends. The germline gives CDR1 DFQATT, CDR2 SNEGSKA (reference sequence). This CDR3 is CSAMDITEFSGNTIYF. Written as DNA, the CDR3 is TGCAGTGCTATGGATATTACAGAGTTCTCTGGAAACACCATATATTTT.

This clonotype was observed at least ten times. J is TRBJ2-3 and V is TRBV24-1; TRBD1 agrees at 8 bases. Germline loops: CDR1 KGHDR, CDR2 SFDVKD. The V and J ends lost 3 bases and 6 bases, in that order; junction bases with no gene match: 10. This CDR3 spans 16 amino acids. The CDR3 region is CATSDPSGGAIDTQYF. The CDR3 DNA reads TGTGCCACCAGTGATCCCTCAGGGGGCGCAATTGATACGCAGTATTTT.

The chain is built from TRBV5-6 and TRBJ2-1; 7 bases are a match to TRBD1. Germline-derived CDR1 and CDR2 are SGHDT and YYEEEE. This CDR3 comprises 15 residues. Germline trimming cut 1 base from V and 6 bases from J; bases unmatched to any gene: 7. The CDR3 nucleotides read TGTGCCAGCAGCTTGTACCTAGCAGGGGGCAATGAGCAGTTCTTC. Translated, it gives CASSLYLAGGNEQFF.

This chain joins TRBV5-1 and TRBJ1-3, with D hard to call. Trimming removed 4 bases from V and 5 bases from J, with 22 bases in between. Per germline, CDR1 SGHRS and CDR2 YFSETQ. The CDR3 sequence is 17 residues long. CDR3 region: CASSPDPRYDDRNTIYF. The CDR3 region has the DNA TGCGCCAGCAGCCCGGATCCGAGGTACGATGATCGAAACACCATATATTTT.

This clonotype has ten or more counts. This chain connects TRBV29-1 to TRBJ2-5; 7 nucleotides match TRBD1. Germline CDR1 is SQVTM and CDR2 is ANQGSEA. V shed 5 bases, J shed 1 base, and the junction held 7 bases outside the gene matches. The CDR3 has 14 amino acids. The CDR3 sequence is CSVPQGIFQETQYF. In DNA form, the CDR3 reads TGCAGCGTTCCACAGGGGATCTTCCAAGAGACCCAGTACTTC. Combining the CDR3 with reference TRBV29-1 and TRBJ2-5 gives the whole variable domain SAVISQKPSRDICQRGTSLTIQCQVDSQVTMMFWYRQQPGQSLTLIATANQGSEATYESGFVIDKFPISRPNLTFSTLTVSNMSPEDSSIYLCSVPQGIFQETQYFGPGTRLLVL.

This clonotype was seen more than once but under ten times. The rearrangement uses TRBV19 and TRBJ2-7; TRBD1 agrees at 8 bases. Germline trimming cut 9 bases from V and 0 bases from J; bases unmatched to any gene: 4. Germline CDR1 reads LNHDA; CDR2 reads SQIVND (reference sequence). The CDR3 extends over 13 amino acids. This chain's CDR3 is CASRDRSSYEQYF. As DNA, the CDR3 is TGTGCCAGCCGGGACAGGTCCTCCTACGAGCAGTACTTC.